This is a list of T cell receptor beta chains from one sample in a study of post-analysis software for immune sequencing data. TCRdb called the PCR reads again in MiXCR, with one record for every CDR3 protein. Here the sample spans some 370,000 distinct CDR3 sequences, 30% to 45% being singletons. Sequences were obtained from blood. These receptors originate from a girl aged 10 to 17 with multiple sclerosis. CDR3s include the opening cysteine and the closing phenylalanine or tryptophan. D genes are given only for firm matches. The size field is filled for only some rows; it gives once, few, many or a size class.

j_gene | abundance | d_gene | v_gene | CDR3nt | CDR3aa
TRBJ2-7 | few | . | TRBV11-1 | TGTGCCAGCAGCTTCCTAGGAGGATCGTCCGAGCAGTACTTC | CASSFLGGSSEQYF
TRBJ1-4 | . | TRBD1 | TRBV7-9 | TGTGCCAGCAGCGTAACGTCGACAGGGGCTGGCGAAAAACTGTTTTTT | CASSVTSTGAGEKLFF
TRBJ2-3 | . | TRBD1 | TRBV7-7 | TGTGCTAGCAGCCGGGGACAGTACCTCACAGATACGCAGTATTTT | CASSRGQYLTDTQYF
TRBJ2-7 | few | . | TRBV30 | TGTGCCTGGAGTAAGGGGTTAGCCTACGAGCAGTACTTC | CAWSKGLAYEQYF
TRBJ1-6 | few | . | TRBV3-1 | TGTGCCAGCAGCCAAGATTATTCACCCCTCCACTTT | CASSQDYSPLHF
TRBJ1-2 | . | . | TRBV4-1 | TGCGCCAGCAGACCGGGGGGGAACTATGGCTACACCTTC | CASRPGGNYGYTF
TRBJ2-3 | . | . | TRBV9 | TGTGCCAGCGGCCCACCGGAGGGGGAGGCACTCCATACGCAGTATTTT | CASGPPEGEALHTQYF
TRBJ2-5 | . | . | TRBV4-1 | TGCGCCAGCAGCCCAACAGCCTCGTGGGAGACCCAGTACTTC | CASSPTASWETQYF
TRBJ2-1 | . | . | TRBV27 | TGTGCCAGCAGTACGAACCCCCCAGGCTATGAGCAGTTCTTC | CASSTNPPGYEQFF
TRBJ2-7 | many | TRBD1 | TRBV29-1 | TGCAGCGCACAGGGGGCGGGGGACTACGAGCAGTACTTC | CSAQGAGDYEQYF